This T cell receptor beta chain was sequenced during a study of CD8 T cells in ankylosing spondylitis. TCRdb re-called the 5' RACE reads with MiXCR, one entry per CDR3 protein. Of around 540,000 distinct CDR3 sequences in the sample, 10% to 15% are singletons; the top ten hold under 7.5%. The germline V and J ends were trimmed by 7 bases and 7 bases, with 16 bases remaining between them. Germline-derived CDR1 and CDR2 are SNHLY and FYNNEI. The CDR3 is 14 residues long. In this sample, this clonotype turned up many times. Its antigen is as yet unknown. Study outcomes and limitations: Characteristic, it appeared, of ankylosing spondylitis blood was a TCR beta motif of roughly 8 highly homologous variants.

The clonotype comes from a male donor with ankylosing spondylitis. Material: blood, either unsorted or a sorted T cell fraction (not recorded which). The chain has TRBV2 and TRBJ1-4; D call uncertain. This CDR3 reads CASKQTPSGEKLFF. The CDR3 DNA sequence: TGTGCCAGCAAACAGACTCCATCGGGTGAAAAACTGTTTTTT.